A selection of T cell receptor beta chains follows, all from one sample in a study of immune heterogeneity within non-small cell lung tumors. One entry per CDR3 protein, called by TCRdb with MiXCR from the multiplex PCR reads. Of about 7,200 distinct CDR3 sequences listed, 20% to 25% are singletons. The sequencing input was lung tumor tissue. These TCRs come from a man between 60 and 75 years old with non-small cell lung cancer. CDR3s include the opening cysteine and the closing phenylalanine or tryptophan. A D gene is named only where the DNA matches it firmly. Not all rows give a size; the values are once, few, many and, for expanded clones, a class.

clone size | D gene | J gene | V gene | CDR3 DNA | CDR3 protein
many | NA | TRBJ1-5 | TRBV20-1 | TGCAGTGCTAGACCCCCCGGCCAGGGCCCCTCGCATTTT | CSARPPGQGPSHF
medium-sized | TRBD2 | TRBJ2-7 | TRBV15 | TGTGCCACCAGCAGGGGACTAGCGAACCCTCAGCAGTACTTC | CATSRGLANPQQYF
many | TRBD2 | TRBJ2-1 | TRBV30 | TGTGCCTGGAGTGTATCTAGCGGGTTGAATGAGCAGTTCTTC | CAWSVSSGLNEQFF
medium-sized | NA | TRBJ1-1 | TRBV7-9 | TGTGCCAGCAGCTTAAGGCAGTCAGGGGAAGCTTTCTTT | CASSLRQSGEAFF
medium-sized | TRBD1 | TRBJ2-7 | TRBV6-1 | TGTGCCAGCAGTCCCAACAGGGGGCCCAAACCCTACGAGCAGTACTTC | CASSPNRGPKPYEQYF
medium-sized | TRBD2 | TRBJ2-7 | TRBV7-2 | TGTGCCAGCAGCTTAGGTCCTTTGCGGGAGCAATACGAGCAGTACTTC | CASSLGPLREQYEQYF
medium-sized | NA | TRBJ2-1 | TRBV6-1 | TGTGCCAGCAGGAGGGGGAGGCCAAACAATGAGCAGTTCTTC | CASRRGRPNNEQFF
medium-sized | TRBD2 | TRBJ2-7 | TRBV9 | TGTGCCAGCAGCGTCTCCGGGACTAGTTCGCGCGAGCAGTACTTC | CASSVSGTSSREQYF
medium-sized | TRBD1 | TRBJ2-7 | TRBV6-2/TRBV6-3 | TGTGCCAGCAGTTCAGGGGGCGGCGGGTACGAGCAGTACTTC | CASSSGGGGYEQYF
many | NA | TRBJ1-1 | TRBV7-9 | TGTGCCAGCAGCTTGGAGGGTTTGAACACTGAAGCTTTCTTT | CASSLEGLNTEAFF
few | NA | TRBJ2-2 | TRBV18 | TGTGCCAGCTCACCACGGGGGTCCGACAGCTTCACCGGGGAGCTGTTTTTT | CASSPRGSDSFTGELFF
medium-sized | NA | TRBJ1-6 | TRBV6-1 | TGTGCCAGCAGCGCGGGACCATATAATTCACCCCTCCACTTT | CASSAGPYNSPLHF
many | NA | TRBJ2-2 | TRBV7-3 | TGTGCCAGCAGCTTAGGGGGGCCCCACACCGGGGAGCTGTTTTTT | CASSLGGPHTGELFF
many | NA | TRBJ2-7 | TRBV7-7 | TGTGCTAGCAGCCCCTCGCGGGCTTCCGAGCAGTACTTC | CASSPSRASEQYF
NA | TRBD1 | TRBJ2-7 | TRBV30 | TGTGCCTGGAGTGTATCGACAGGGCGAACCTACGAGCAGTACTTT | CAWSVSTGRTYEQYF
medium-sized | NA | TRBJ1-4 | TRBV5-1 | TGCGCCAGCAGCTTGACATACGGGGAGAAAAAACTGTTTTTT | CASSLTYGEKKLFF
many | TRBD1 | TRBJ1-1 | TRBV9 | TGTGCCAGCAGCGTAGGTCAGGGGGCAGGGAACACTGAAGCTTTCTTT | CASSVGQGAGNTEAFF
many | NA | TRBJ2-3 | TRBV28 | TGTGCCAGCACCAAACGGGGACACACAGATACGCAGTATTTT | CASTKRGHTDTQYF
many | TRBD2 | TRBJ2-1 | TRBV6-4 | TGTGCCAGCAGTGACTCAGCGGGAGGGCCGAATGAGCAGTTCTTC | CASSDSAGGPNEQFF
few | TRBD2 | TRBJ2-3 | TRBV5-1 | TGCGCCAGCAGCACCACAGCCCTAGCGGGCGGGGGAGATACGCAGTATTTT | CASSTTALAGGGDTQYF
many | NA | TRBJ2-3 | TRBV5-1 | TGCGCCAGCAGCTTAGGTAGGGCAGATACGCAGTATTTT | CASSLGRADTQYF
many | TRBD1 | TRBJ1-1 | TRBV3-1 | TGTGCCAGCAGCCCACGGACAGGGGAAAAAGCTTTCTTT | CASSPRTGEKAFF
many | NA | TRBJ1-1 | TRBV5-1 | TGCGCCAGCAGCCCCCGCGGCCCTAGGGTCGATTACACTGAAGCTTTCTTT | CASSPRGPRVDYTEAFF
many | NA | TRBJ2-7 | TRBV9 | TGTGCCAGCAGCGTAGGTGCAGGCCTAACCTACGAGCAGTACTTC | CASSVGAGLTYEQYF
many | TRBD1 | TRBJ1-5 | TRBV12-3/TRBV12-4 | TGTGCCAGCATGATTACAGGGGGACAGCCCCAGCATTTT | CASMITGGQPQHF
many | NA | TRBJ2-1 | TRBV3-1 | TGTGCCAGCAGCGCCGCAGCAGTTAATGAGCAGTTCTTC | CASSAAAVNEQFF
NA | NA | TRBJ1-5 | TRBV6-2/TRBV6-3 | TGTGCCACCAGTTACTCCTCCGGAGGGAATCAGCCCCAGCATTTT | CATSYSSGGNQPQHF
large | TRBD2 | TRBJ2-7 | TRBV2 | TGTGCCAGCAGGCCGGGACTAGCGGACTCCTACGAGCAGTACTTC | CASRPGLADSYEQYF
NA | NA | TRBJ2-7 | TRBV6-1 | TGTACCAGCAGGGAGGTGGCGAGTACCTACGAGCAGTACTTC | CTSREVASTYEQYF
many | TRBD1 | TRBJ1-2 | TRBV10-3 | TGTGCCACCTACAGGGGGCAGGACTATGGCTACACCTTC | CATYRGQDYGYTF
many | TRBD1 | TRBJ2-1 | TRBV24-1 | TGTGCCACCAGTGAGCCCGACAGGGGCGACAATGAGCAGTTCTTC | CATSEPDRGDNEQFF
medium-sized | NA | TRBJ2-7 | TRBV6-6 | TGTGCCAGCAGTTACTCGCGTGGGGGAAACTACGAGCAGTACTTC | CASSYSRGGNYEQYF
medium-sized | NA | TRBJ2-3 | TRBV5-1 | TGCGCCAGCAGCTGGGGGGACCCCTTGAATACGCAGTATTTT | CASSWGDPLNTQYF
many | TRBD2 | TRBJ2-1 | TRBV14 | TGTGCCAGCAGCCAAGATGGGGGACTAGCGGGATACAATGAGCAGTTCTTC | CASSQDGGLAGYNEQFF
few | NA | TRBJ2-5 | TRBV20-1 | TGCAGTGCTAGGGCACCGGGGCGGCTGAGTGAGACCCAGTACTTC | CSARAPGRLSETQYF
medium-sized | TRBD1 | TRBJ2-7 | TRBV28 | TGTGCCAGCAGACCAGATTGGGACAGCTACGAGCAGTACTTC | CASRPDWDSYEQYF
medium-sized | NA | TRBJ2-1 | TRBV12-3/TRBV12-4 | TGTGCCAGCAGTTCCCGCAATGAGCAGTTCTTC | CASSSRNEQFF
NA | NA | TRBJ2-2 | TRBV5-5 | TGTGCCATCAGCTTGGTGGCCTTGGTAACCGGGGAGCTGTTTTTT | CAISLVALVTGELFF
medium-sized | TRBD2 | TRBJ2-1 | TRBV28 | TGTGCCAGCAGTCCAAATGCGGGAGTTGAATTCAATGAGCAGTTCTTC | CASSPNAGVEFNEQFF
NA | NA | TRBJ2-7 | TRBV18 | TGTGACAGCTCACCCGGAGGGAATTGGCGGGACGAGCGGTACTTC | CDSSPGGNWRDERYF
many | TRBD2 | TRBJ2-2 | TRBV29-1 | TGCAGCGTTGATGGGACTAGCGGGATGTATGGCGGGGAGCTGTTTTTT | CSVDGTSGMYGGELFF
medium-sized | TRBD1 | TRBJ1-4 | TRBV27 | TGTGCCAGCAGCACAGGGGTGGCTAATGAAAAACTGTTTTTT | CASSTGVANEKLFF
many | NA | TRBJ1-5 | TRBV10-3 | TGTGCCATCAGTGAGTCGACAGAGGGTCAGCCCCAGCATTTT | CAISESTEGQPQHF
once | NA | TRBJ2-3 | TRBV20-1 | TGCAGTTCCTCCCGGGCCCTAGAGGACACAGATACGCAGTATTTT | CSSSRALEDTDTQYF
many | NA | TRBJ1-1 | TRBV3-1 | TGTGCCAGCAGCCGAGTCGGCAGTAACACTGAAGCTTTCTTT | CASSRVGSNTEAFF
few | TRBD2 | TRBJ2-1 | TRBV7-9 | TGTGCCAGCAGCGAGGGACTAGCGGTCGGGTCTGAGCAGTTCTTC | CASSEGLAVGSEQFF